This T cell receptor beta chain appears in the sequencing data of a study of glioma-infiltrating T cells. TCR alpha and beta CDR3 regions were amplified from RNA using iRepertoire nested multiplex PCR. MiXCR, applied by TCRdb to the multiplex PCR reads, yields one record per CDR3 protein. The data contain roughly 350,000 distinct CDR3 sequences, roughly two fifths of them singletons. The sample holds a few counts of this clonotype. V was cut by 4 bases and J by 0 bases, with 18 bases left in between. The CDR3 extends over 17 amino acids. Germline-derived CDR1 and CDR2 are MDHEN and SYDVKM. The sequencing sample was made of glioma tissue, nonneoplastic brain tissue, or PBMCs (not recorded which). This clonotype was obtained from a human donor with low-grade glioma or glioblastoma, undergoing nonglioma brain surgery, or in good health (not recorded which). The chain couples TRBV28 to TRBJ1-2; no reliable D call. CDR3 bases: TGTGCCAGCAGTTCGCCGTTAGGCAGTTCAGCTAACTATGGCTACACCTTC. Its translation: CASSSPLGSSANYGYTF.